This paragraph reports one T cell receptor beta chain. The data are from a study of blood T cell repertoires in COVID-19. Whole-study context: The origin of the acute and convalescent COVID-19 samples was the United States, Italy and Spain.

The germline V gene has CDR1 SNHLY and CDR2 FYNNEI. The CDR3 contains 12 residues. Trimming took 7 bases from V and 4 from J, leaving 10 bases between them. TCRdb keeps only in-frame clones here, not all; method: immunoSEQ multiplex PCR. Altogether tens of thousands of clones are present, more than 60% being singletons, with the ten largest covering over 9.5%. The sequence was obtained from a human donor in a cohort sampled during active COVID-19. Material for sequencing was peripheral blood. V and J are TRBV2 and TRBJ1-1; D may be TRBD1 (5 bases). The CDR3: CASNGGFTEAFF. In nucleotides, the CDR3 is TGTGCCAGCAACGGGGGGTTCACTGAAGCTTTCTTT.